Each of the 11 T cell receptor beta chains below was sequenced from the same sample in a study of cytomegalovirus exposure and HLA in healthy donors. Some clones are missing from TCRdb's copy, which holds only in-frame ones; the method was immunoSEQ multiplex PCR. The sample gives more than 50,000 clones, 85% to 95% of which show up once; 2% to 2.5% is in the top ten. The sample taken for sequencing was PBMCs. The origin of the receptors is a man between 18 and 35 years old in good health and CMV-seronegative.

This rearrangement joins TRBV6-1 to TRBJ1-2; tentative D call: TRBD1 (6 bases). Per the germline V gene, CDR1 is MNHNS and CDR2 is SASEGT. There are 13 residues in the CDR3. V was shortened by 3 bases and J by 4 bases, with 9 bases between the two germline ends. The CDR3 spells CASSDSQGYGYTF. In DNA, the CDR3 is TGTGCCAGCAGTGATTCACAGGGCTATGGCTACACCTTC.

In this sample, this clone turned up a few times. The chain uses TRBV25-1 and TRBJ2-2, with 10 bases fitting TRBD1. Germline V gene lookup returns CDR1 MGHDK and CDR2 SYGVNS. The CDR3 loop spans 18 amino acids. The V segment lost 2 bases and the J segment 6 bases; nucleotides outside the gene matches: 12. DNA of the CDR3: TGTGCCAGCAGTGAACCGACAGGGGGCGGTAATGTCGCCGGGGAGCTGTTTTTT. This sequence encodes CASSEPTGGGNVAGELFF. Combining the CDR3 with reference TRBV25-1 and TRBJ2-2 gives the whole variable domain EADIYQTPRYLVIGTGKKITLECSQTMGHDKMYWYQQDPGMELHLIHYSYGVNSTEKGDLSSESTVSRIRTEHFPLTLESARPSHTSQYLCASSEPTGGGNVAGELFFGEGSRLTVL.

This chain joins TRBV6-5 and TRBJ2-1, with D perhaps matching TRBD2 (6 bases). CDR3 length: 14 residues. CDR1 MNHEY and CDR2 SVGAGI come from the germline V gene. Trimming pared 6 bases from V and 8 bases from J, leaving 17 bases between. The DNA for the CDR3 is TGTGCCAGCAGGCGGGAAGGGAATGGGGATGAGCAGTTCTTC. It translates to CASRREGNGDEQFF.

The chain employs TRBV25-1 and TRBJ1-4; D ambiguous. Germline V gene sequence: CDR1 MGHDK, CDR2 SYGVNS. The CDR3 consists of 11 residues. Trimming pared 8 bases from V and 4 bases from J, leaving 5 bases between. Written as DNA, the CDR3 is TGTGCCAGCGTTCATAATGAAAAACTGTTTTTT. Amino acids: CASVHNEKLFF.

CDR3 loop: CASSLNGGLFF. The DNA of the CDR3 is TGTGCCAGCAGCCTCAACGGGGGACTGTTTTTT. This sequence joins TRBV7-9 and TRBJ1-4; TRBD1 might be the D (5 bases). Germline assignment: CDR1 SEHNR and CDR2 FQNEAQ (reference sequence). V was pared by 5 bases and J by 13 bases, with 11 bases between. The CDR3 contains 11 residues.

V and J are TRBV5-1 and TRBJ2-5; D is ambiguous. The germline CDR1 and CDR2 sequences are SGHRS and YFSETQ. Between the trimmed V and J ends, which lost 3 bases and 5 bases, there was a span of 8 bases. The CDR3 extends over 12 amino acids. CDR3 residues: CASSSSRETQYF. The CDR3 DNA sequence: TGCGCCAGCAGCTCCTCTAGGGAGACCCAGTACTTC.

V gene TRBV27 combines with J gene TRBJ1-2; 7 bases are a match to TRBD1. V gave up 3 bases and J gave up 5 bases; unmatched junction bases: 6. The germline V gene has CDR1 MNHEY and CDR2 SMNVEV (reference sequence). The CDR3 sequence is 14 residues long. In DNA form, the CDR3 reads TGTGCCAGCAGTTTCCACAGGGGCGGATATGGCTACACCTTC. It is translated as CASSFHRGGYGYTF.

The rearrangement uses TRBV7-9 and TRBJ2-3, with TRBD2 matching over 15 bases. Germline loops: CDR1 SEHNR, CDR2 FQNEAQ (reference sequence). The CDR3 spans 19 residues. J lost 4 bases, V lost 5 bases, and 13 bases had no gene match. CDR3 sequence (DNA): TGTGCCAGCAGCCCAGCGAGGACTAGCGGGAGGGCCGTATCAGATACGCAGTATTTT. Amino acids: CASSPARTSGRAVSDTQYF.

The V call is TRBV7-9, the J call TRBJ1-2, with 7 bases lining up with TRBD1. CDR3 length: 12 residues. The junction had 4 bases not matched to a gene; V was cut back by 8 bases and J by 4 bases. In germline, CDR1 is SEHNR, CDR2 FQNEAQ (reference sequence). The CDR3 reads CASQGTAYGYTF. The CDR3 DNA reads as TGTGCCAGCCAAGGGACAGCCTATGGCTACACCTTC. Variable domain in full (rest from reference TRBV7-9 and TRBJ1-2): DTGVSQNPRHKITKRGQNVTFRCDPISEHNRLYWYRQTLGQGPEFLTYFQNEAQLEKSRLLSDRFSAERPKGSFSTLEIQRTEQGDSAMYLCASQGTAYGYTFGSGTRLTVV.

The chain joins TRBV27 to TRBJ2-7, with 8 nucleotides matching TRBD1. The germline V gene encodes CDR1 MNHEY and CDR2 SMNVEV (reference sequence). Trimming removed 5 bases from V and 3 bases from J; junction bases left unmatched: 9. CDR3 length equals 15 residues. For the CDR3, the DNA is TGTGCCAGCAGTGTTACCTCCGGGACAGGCTACGAGCAGTACTTC. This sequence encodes CASSVTSGTGYEQYF.

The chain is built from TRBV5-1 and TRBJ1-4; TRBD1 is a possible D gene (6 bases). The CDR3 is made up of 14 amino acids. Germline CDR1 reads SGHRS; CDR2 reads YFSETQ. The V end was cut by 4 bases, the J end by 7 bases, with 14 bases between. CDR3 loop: CASSALQGSEKLFF. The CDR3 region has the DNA TGCGCCAGCAGCGCATTACAGGGTAGTGAAAAACTGTTTTTT.